This T cell receptor (beta chain) came from a study of shared clonotypes between healthy human individuals. Overall study findings and caveats: Clonotype sharing among donors, it was expected, would be affected by sequencing depth. Though the depth was large, rarefaction showed that sorted-subset sequencing was incomplete.

All donors were healthy HIV-negative adults lacking recent acute infections or vaccinations. The authors distributed each subset's genomic DNA evenly over several immunoSEQ plates. Generated by immunoSEQ multiplex PCR, the TCRdb table keeps only in-frame clones and is missing some. The data hold around 690,000 clones, with 90% observed a single time. Comment on this clone: Its antigen is unknown.

The specimen sequenced was memory CD8+ T cells from PBMCs. Indicated subset: CD45RO+ cells pooled with CCR7-negative TemRA cells. The TCR originated in a man between 18 and 35 years old in good health. Some clones in this sample may be carry-over from other donors' samples.

The CDR3 DNA reads TGTGCCTGGAGTCGGGGGGAGGGCGTGAGAGAGCAGTACTTC. Translated: CAWSRGEGVREQYF. The V call is TRBV30, the J call TRBJ2-7; 7 nucleotides agree with TRBD2. The ends lost 2 bases at V and 7 bases at J; junction bases unmatched: 11. CDR3 length equals 14 residues. CDR1 and CDR2 (germline): GTSNPN, SVGIG (reference sequence).